This entry describes one T cell receptor (beta chain). Method: immunoSEQ multiplex PCR; TCRdb's copy keeps in-frame clones and lacks some. The table has tens of thousands of clones, 85% to 90% seen once. The length of the CDR3 is 12 residues. Germline V gives CDR1 SGHAT, CDR2 FQNNGV. Trimming cost V 2 bases and J 6 bases, with 7 bases left between them. This sample was taken from a study of blood T cell repertoires in COVID-19. Overall study context: Researchers got acute and convalescent COVID-19 samples from the United States, Italy and Spain. From T cells, B-cell-depleted T cells, or PBMCs came the material, which was cDNA or gDNA.

The V and J genes are TRBV11-2 and TRBJ1-1; no reliable D call. The material sequenced was peripheral blood. The clonotype originates from a man aged 80 or over with acute or convalescent COVID-19. In DNA, the CDR3 is TGTGCCAGCAGCTTAAGCCGCTCTGAAGCTTTCTTT. This sequence encodes CASSLSRSEAFF.